This TCR beta chain was obtained from a study of blood T cells in healthy people across ages (dated by TCRdb to the mid-2010s). About the full investigation: In model experiments, template switching captured roughly one uniquely barcoded TCR beta cDNA molecule for every two T cells. Age-related changes in TCR beta repertoire diversity were measured in the study by deep sequencing normalized with unique cDNA molecular identifiers. The donors were split into four age groups: young (average around 15 years), middle-aged (roughly 42), aged (about 62) and long-lived (82). To avoid experimental bias, donors of different ages were randomly spread across the sequencing lanes. Two additional independent replicas of 1 million unique cDNA reads from the same blood draw were analyzed for two donors (one aged 18 to 30 and one aged 80 or older). Broad study findings and their caveats: Compared with the aged group, more naive CD4+ T cells, fewer expanded clones and increased TCR diversity were shown by the long-lived group, suggesting age selection. The CMV infection status of donors was not known, potentially confounding age-related changes in expanded clonotypes. There was a strong correlation between observed TCR beta diversity and the percentage of naive T cells measured by flow cytometry. Estimates of total diversity from one million sequenced T cells were regarded as lower bounds and underestimates. Because profiling used bulk unsorted PBMCs, naive and antigen-experienced compartments could not be compared conclusively. Observed TCR beta diversity per million T cells fell roughly linearly with age, and a significant reduction was already apparent by age roughly 40.

Preparation of the library involved 5' RACE. Instrument used: Illumina HiSeq 2500. A second PCR of about 6 to 11 cycles was run with a J-beta primer mix and a sample-barcoded 5' primer. A unique molecular identifier was introduced onto each TCR beta cDNA molecule by a template-switch 5' adaptor carrying 12 random nucleotides. At least 3 million CDR3-containing paired-end reads were obtained from each sample. The Mint cDNA synthesis kit, primed by a TRBC-specific oligonucleotide, was used to synthesize first-strand cDNA from all RNA. Following uracil-DNA glycosylase treatment, all cDNA underwent a first 18-cycle PCR with the universal primers M1SS and BC2_uni_R. In the authors' own workflow: For normalization, 1 million high-quality reads were randomly selected from each sample, with every read carrying a distinct molecular identifier. Instead of being binned into consensus sequences, reads with shared molecular identifiers were discarded. MiTCR, run with a Q25 quality threshold and the strictest error-elimination algorithm, handled CDR3 identification, clonotype clustering and error correction. A nonparametric unseen species model with Euler transformation was used to estimate lower-bound total TCR beta diversity. TCRdb's own reprocessing of the public reads used fastp at Q25 and MiXCR and kept productive beta chains. Each record represents a unique CDR3 protein, reported with the most common genes and DNA among its rows. Here the V and J calls rest on TCRdb's processing, not on the authors' analysis. The sample table records approximately 1,000,000 distinct CDR3 sequences; around two fifths of these occur just once. 13% of the sample goes to the ten largest clones.

V lost 0 bases and J lost 3 bases, and the count of bases not matched to a germline gene is 7. The CDR3 measures 16 amino acids from cysteine to phenylalanine. This entry keeps only the CDR3 DNA: 48 bases, framed from base 1. The germline V gene supplies CDR1 LGHNA and CDR2 YSLEER. This clonotype has at least ten counts. Its binding antigen is unknown. Base-call qualities are not available, and no considerably larger clone is one nucleotide away. The donors were roughly 39 Caucasian individuals from Russia, aged roughly 6 to 95 years, who were systemically healthy. Each donor gave ten milliliters of peripheral blood, collected into EDTA-treated Vacutainer tubes. PBMCs were isolated by Ficoll-Paque density-gradient centrifugation, with at least 7 million obtained per sample. Trizol reagent was used to extract total RNA from PBMCs, with at least 5 micrograms per sample. Naive CD45RAhigh/CD27high T cell percentages were measured by flow cytometry on a PBMC aliquot from every donor.

This receptor chain uses TRBV4-3 and TRBJ1-2; 7 central nucleotides agree with TRBD1. The sample was blood. This TCR derives from a man younger than 35 in good health. The nucleotide sequence is given as TGCGCCAGCAGCCAAGATTTTTTAGGGACAGACTATGGCTACACCTTC. It translates to CASSQDFLGTDYGYTF.